Sequencing of this TCR beta chain was carried out in a study of response to subunit inactivated influenza vaccine. Study-level points and caveats: Authors suggested each seasonal influenza vaccination recruits few new T cells.

In TCRdb, the RT-PCR reads were re-called with MiXCR into one record per CDR3 protein. The sample shows approximately 530,000 distinct CDR3 sequences, 13% of them seen only once. At least ten counts were recorded for this clonotype. No antigen is known for it. With 3 bases clipped from V and 6 bases from J, the junction kept 7 bases outside the gene matches. The CDR3 is 15 residues long. This chain connects TRBV12-3 or TRBV12-4 to TRBJ1-5; 8 bases are a match to TRBD1. This material consisted of PBMCs from blood, taken more than 35 days after vaccination. The TCR was taken from a man between 45 and 60 years old who received an inactivated influenza vaccine. CDR3 sequence reads: CASSFGQGAFQPQHF. For the CDR3, the DNA is TGTGCCAGCAGTTTCGGGCAGGGGGCCTTTCAGCCCCAGCATTTT.